The T cell receptor (beta chain) under discussion was sequenced for a study of human T cells and chemical hapten exposure. Study as a whole: Patch tests of 0.01% DPC on the upper back were read at 6 days.

Trimming left V 2 bases short and J 4 bases short, with 18 bases between. The germline gives CDR1 SEHNR, CDR2 FQNEAQ (reference sequence). The CDR3 spans 17 residues. This clonotype has a count of ten or more. Stated time point: patch test 2, 6 weeks after DPC sensitization. Specified treatment: therapeutic diphenylcyclopropenone sensitization with weekly scalp DPC. Blood sampling preceded each patch test application. Those who donated were patients with alopecia, 18 to 70 years of age, and suitable for DPC. The library tagged individual cDNA molecules with unique molecular identifiers. TCRdb fed the RACE reads into MiXCR, producing one record per CDR3 protein. The repertoire holds some 350,000 distinct CDR3 sequences, with about 6% as singletons.

This sequence originates from a woman between 18 and 29 years old with alopecia areata. Some clones in this sample may be carry-over from other donors' samples. The V call is TRBV7-9, the J call TRBJ1-3, with D possibly being TRBD1 (6 bases). This specimen consisted of whole blood, obtained in connection with sensitization to the hapten diphenylcyclopropenone (DPC). The CDR3: CASSLLWLTGSGNTIYF. The DNA of the CDR3 is TGTGCCAGCAGCTTACTGTGGTTGACAGGCTCGGGAAACACCATATATTTT. The variable domain in full, with the rest retrieved from reference TRBV7-9 and TRBJ1-3, is DTGVSQNPRHKITKRGQNVTFRCDPISEHNRLYWYRQTLGQGPEFLTYFQNEAQLEKSRLLSDRFSAERPKGSFSTLEIQRTEQGDSAMYLCASSLLWLTGSGNTIYFGEGSWLTVV.